This T cell receptor beta chain was found in a study of T cells in Graves' hyperthyroidism and ophthalmopathy. Whole-study context: The blood sample was taken at first diagnosis, before treatment began. Study-level points and caveats: Researchers found most expanded thyroid clonotypes above 0.001 in blood as well.

This CDR3 region has 15 residues. Germline V lookup: CDR1 MNHNS, CDR2 SASEGT. The junction had 6 bases not matched to a gene; V was cut back by 5 bases and J by 1 base. This clonotype showed up many times. Its antigen is not identified. Clinical symptoms, serum thyroxine and TRAb, thyroid ultrasound and orbital computed tomography together formed the diagnostic basis. This sample holds PBMCs from about 10 ml fresh peripheral blood. Amplified regions were TCR beta CDR3 sequences from RNA transcripts. HTBI primers were employed in a first-round RT-PCR of the TCR CDR3. TCRdb called the multiplex PCR reads again in MiXCR, with one record for every CDR3 protein. The sample includes about 180,000 distinct CDR3 sequences, 9.4% of them seen just once.

This TCR derives from a young woman with Graves' hyperthyroidism that later progressed to Graves' ophthalmopathy. Sequencing was carried out using blood. V is TRBV6-1 and J is TRBJ2-3, with TRBD2 matching over 7 bases. The CDR3 bases are TGTGCCAGCAGTAGGGGCGGGAGCCGCACAGATACGCAGTATTTT. Encoded protein: CASSRGGSRTDTQYF.